Below, one T cell receptor beta chain is given with its context. This clonotype was counted a few times. The antigen it binds to is not known. Per-base quality was not reported, and no clone a single base away is much larger than it. CDR1 and CDR2 were assigned from the germline V gene as SQVTM and ANQGSEA. V has 2 bases trimmed and J has 8 bases trimmed; junction bases matching no gene number 4. From its cysteine to its phenylalanine, the CDR3 spans 13 amino acids. Of the read, only the CDR3 DNA is kept; its 39 bases are in frame from base 1. The data were produced on an Illumina HiSeq 2500. TCR beta libraries were prepared by quantitative 5'-RACE with molecular barcodes. The study's processing was this. A new computational method, built on a probabilistic model of VDJ rearrangement, was used to identify disease-linked TCR variants. The public sequencing data were trimmed at Q25 with fastp and processed into clonotypes with MiXCR by TCRdb, which kept only in-frame beta chains. Records with the same CDR3 protein are collapsed into one entry carrying the most frequent genes and DNA. What appears here as the V and J calls and clone size reflects TCRdb's work, not the paper's. The sample table records a few hundred thousand distinct CDR3 sequences; approximately 22% of these occur just once. About an eighth of the sample belongs to the ten largest clones.

These data belong to a study of CD8 T cells in ankylosing spondylitis (dated by TCRdb to 2017 to 2019). Study-wide context: The study profiled T cell receptor beta repertoires in healthy donors and ankylosing spondylitis patients to find disease-linked TCR variants. The whole study cohort included over a hundred healthy donors and roughly 24 ankylosing spondylitis patients. Peripheral blood samples were taken, and synovial fluid was additionally collected from ankylosing spondylitis patients. The investigation overall reported the following: The disease-linked clones were reported as significantly enriched in matched synovial fluid samples from ankylosing spondylitis patients. Some motif variants were previously reported in synovial fluid and blood of reactive arthritis patients, suggesting common disease-initiation mechanisms. The disease-linked clones had a CD8+ phenotype and were found at relatively low frequencies in peripheral blood. Blood from ankylosing spondylitis patients appeared to be characterized by a TCR beta motif made up of several highly homologous amino acid variants.

The sample taken for sequencing was blood, either unsorted or a sorted T cell fraction (not recorded which). The chain employs TRBV29-1 and TRBJ2-1; the central 9 bases match TRBD1. The sequence came from a male donor with ankylosing spondylitis or in good health (not recorded which). The nucleotide sequence reads as follows: TGCAGCGTTGAACGGGACAGGGCCGATGAGCAGTTCTTC. Its protein reads: CSVERDRADEQFF.